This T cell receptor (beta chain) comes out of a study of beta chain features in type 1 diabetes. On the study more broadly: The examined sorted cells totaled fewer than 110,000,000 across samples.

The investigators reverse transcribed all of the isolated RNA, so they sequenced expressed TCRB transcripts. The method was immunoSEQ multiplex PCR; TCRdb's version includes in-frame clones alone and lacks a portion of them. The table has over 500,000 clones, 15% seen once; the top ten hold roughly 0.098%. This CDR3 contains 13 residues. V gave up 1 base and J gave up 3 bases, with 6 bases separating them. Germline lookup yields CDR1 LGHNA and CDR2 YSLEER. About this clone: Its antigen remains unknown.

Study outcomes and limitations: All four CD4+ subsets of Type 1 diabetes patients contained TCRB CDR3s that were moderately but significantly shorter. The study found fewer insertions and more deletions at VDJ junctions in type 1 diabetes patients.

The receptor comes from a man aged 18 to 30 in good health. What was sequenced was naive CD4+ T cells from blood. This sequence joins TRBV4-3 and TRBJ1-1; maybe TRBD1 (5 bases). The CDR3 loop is CASSQVGDTEAFF. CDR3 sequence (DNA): TGCGCCAGCAGCCAAGTAGGGGACACTGAAGCTTTCTTT.